These 13 T cell receptor beta chains were all obtained from the same sample, sequenced in a study of blood T cell repertoires in COVID-19. The data were produced by immunoSEQ multiplex PCR, yet TCRdb's version contains in-frame clones alone and is incomplete. The repertoire holds hundreds of thousands of clones, with around 87% as singletons. The sample taken for sequencing was peripheral blood. Every receptor here comes from a woman aged 25 to 45 who had recovered from COVID-19.

The V and J genes are TRBV7-9 and TRBJ2-7, with 7 bases identical to TRBD2. The CDR3 has 15 amino acids. Losses at the gene ends were 5 bases for V and 6 bases for J; bases not matched to a gene: 13. The germline gives CDR1 SEHNR, CDR2 FQNEAQ (reference sequence). The CDR3 coding sequence is TGTGCCAGCAGCACCCGGGCGGGGGATAGCTCCGAGCAGTACTTC. Encoded protein: CASSTRAGDSSEQYF.

The chain recombines TRBV9 with TRBJ1-1, with TRBD1 matching 7 bases. Germline-derived CDR1 and CDR2 are SGDLS and YYNGEE. CDR3 size: 13 residues. V lost 0 bases to trimming and J lost 4 bases; unmatched junction nucleotides: 0. The DNA of the CDR3 is TGTGCCAGCAGCGTAGACAGGGGCACTGAAGCTTTCTTT. Translated, it gives CASSVDRGTEAFF.

This chain connects TRBV6-6 to TRBJ2-3; possibly TRBD1 for D (6 bases). Trimming cost V 5 bases and J 0 bases, with 12 bases left between them. Per germline, CDR1 MNHNY and CDR2 SVGAGI (reference sequence). This CDR3 comprises 15 residues. The CDR3 DNA sequence: TGTGCCAGCAGTCAGGTGGGGGCTAGCACAGATACGCAGTATTTT. The encoded protein is CASSQVGASTDTQYF.

The V and J genes are TRBV4-2 and TRBJ2-1, with 9 bases identical to TRBD1. This CDR3 has 16 residues. V trimming: 2 bases; J trimming: 5 bases; junction bases outside the gene matches: 7. Germline-derived CDR1 and CDR2 are LGHNA and YNFKEQ. The CDR3 loop is CASSQRTGEEDNEQFF. CDR3 in DNA: TGTGCCAGCAGCCAACGGACAGGGGAAGAGGACAATGAGCAGTTCTTC.

This clone turned up a few times. The J gene is TRBJ1-5, the V gene TRBV2; TRBD1 aligns across 7 bases. The V and J ends lost 8 bases and 5 bases, in that order; junction bases with no gene match: 6. Germline V gene data show CDR1 as SNHLY and CDR2 as FYNNEI. This CDR3 is 13 amino acids long. The CDR3 is CASGVDRDQPQHF. The CDR3 DNA is TGTGCCAGCGGCGTAGACAGGGATCAGCCCCAGCATTTT.

V and J are TRBV5-1 and TRBJ1-1; 7 nucleotides line up with TRBD1. This CDR3 has 15 residues. Germline-derived CDR1 and CDR2 are SGHRS and YFSETQ. The junction had 4 bases not matched to a gene; V was cut back by 1 base and J by 1 base. This chain's CDR3 is CASSLIGDRNTEAFF. CDR3 in DNA: TGCGCCAGCAGCTTGATTGGGGACAGGAACACTGAAGCTTTCTTT.

The rearrangement joins TRBV12-3 or TRBV12-4 to TRBJ1-1; a possible D gene is TRBD1 (5 bases). Trimming cost V 8 bases and J 6 bases, with 16 bases left between them. The CDR3 consists of 13 residues. CDR3 residues: CASFPGGEAEAFF. For the CDR3, the DNA is TGTGCCAGCTTTCCCGGGGGGGAGGCTGAAGCTTTCTTT.

V and J are TRBV4-2 and TRBJ2-5; TRBD2 matches 9 bases. The germline V gene encodes CDR1 LGHNA and CDR2 YNFKEQ. The CDR3 covers 15 residues. V dropped 1 base and J dropped 5; count of bases not matched to a gene: 5. The CDR3 DNA follows: TGTGCCAGCAGCCAAGGGCGGGGGGGAGTGGAGACCCAGTACTTC. This translates into CASSQGRGGVETQYF.

This sequence joins TRBV2 and TRBJ2-7; the D gene is possibly TRBD1 (6 bases). Trimming took off 5 bases at V and 4 bases at J, with 9 bases between the two ends. CDR1 and CDR2 (germline): SNHLY, FYNNEI. CDR3 length: 12 residues. The CDR3 nucleotides are TGTGCCAGCAGTTCGGACAGTTACGAGCAGTACTTC. As protein: CASSSDSYEQYF.

V usage is TRBV19 and J usage is TRBJ1-2; D gene uncertain. Germline V gives CDR1 LNHDA, CDR2 SQIVND (reference sequence). Between the trimmed V and J ends, which lost 3 bases and 8 bases, there was a span of 19 bases. The CDR3 extends over 15 amino acids. As DNA, the CDR3 is TGTGCCAGTAGTATGGCCTTTGGGCCCGTCCACGGCTACACCTTC. Translated: CASSMAFGPVHGYTF.

The chain is built from TRBV2 and TRBJ2-5; D possibly corresponds to TRBD2 (5 bases). The CDR3 spans 15 residues. Trimming pared 8 bases from V and 4 bases from J, leaving 20 bases between. Germline V gene sequence: CDR1 SNHLY, CDR2 FYNNEI. CDR3 bases: TGTGCCAGCCAGGCAGCCGGGGTTCGGGCAGAGACCCAGTACTTC. Translated, it gives CASQAAGVRAETQYF.

The chain combines TRBV28 with TRBJ2-7, with a weak D call TRBD2 (6 bases). The CDR3 is 14 amino acids. The V end lost 6 bases, the J end lost 3 bases, and 15 bases lay between the germline ends. The germline CDR1 and CDR2 sequences are MDHEN and SYDVKM. CDR3 DNA sequence: TGTGCCAGCAGCGTCACCGGGACTGACTACGAGCAGTACTTC. Translated, it gives CASSVTGTDYEQYF. Supplemented by reference TRBV28 and TRBJ2-7, the full variable domain reads DVKVTQSSRYLVKRTGEKVFLECVQDMDHENMFWYRQDPGLGLRLIYFSYDVKMKEKGDIPEGYSVSREKKERFSLILESASTNQTSMYLCASSVTGTDYEQYFGPGTRLTVT.

V gene TRBV5-1 combines with J gene TRBJ2-3, with 11 nucleotides matching TRBD2. CDR3 length: 15 amino acids. The V and J ends lost 4 bases and 1 base, in that order; junction bases with no gene match: 2. Per germline, CDR1 SGHRS and CDR2 YFSETQ. CDR3 sequence: CASSPLAGGTDTQYF. CDR3 DNA: TGCGCCAGCAGCCCACTAGCGGGGGGCACAGATACGCAGTATTTT. Together with reference TRBV5-1 and TRBJ2-3, the CDR3 gives the full variable domain: KAGVTQTPRYLIKTRGQQVTLSCSPISGHRSVSWYQQTPGQGLQFLFEYFSETQRNKGNFPGRFSGRQFSNSRSEMNVSTLELGDSALYLCASSPLAGGTDTQYFGPGTRLTVL.